This is a list of T cell receptor beta chains from one sample in a study of T cells in Graves' hyperthyroidism and ophthalmopathy. TCRdb reprocessed the multiplex PCR reads via MiXCR and lists one record per CDR3 protein. The sample has roughly 300,000 distinct CDR3 sequences, about 21% seen once. Sequencing used blood. These receptors all stem from a woman aged 45-60 years with Graves' hyperthyroidism. Both conserved end residues are part of each CDR3. Each record gives: V gene, D gene, J gene, clone size, CDR3 length, CDR3 protein, CDR3 DNA. The D gene is left open where the match is weak. Size tells how often a clone was seen (once, few, many) or the class of an expanded clone, and some rows leave it out.

V gene: TRBV18; D gene: TRBD2; J gene: TRBJ2-3; clone size: many; CDR3 length: 15; CDR3 protein: CASSPGTSLSDTQYF; CDR3 DNA: TGTGCCAGCTCACCAGGGACTAGCTTATCGGATACGCAGTATTTT
V gene: TRBV2; D gene: NA; J gene: TRBJ1-2; clone size: NA; CDR3 length: 13; CDR3 protein: CASSNTGSSGYTF; CDR3 DNA: TGTGCCAGCAGCAACACAGGGAGCAGTGGCTACACCTTC
V gene: TRBV20-1; D gene: NA; J gene: TRBJ1-6; clone size: few; CDR3 length: 14; CDR3 protein: CSASREIYGSPLHF; CDR3 DNA: TGCAGTGCTAGTAGGGAAATATATGGTTCACCCCTCCACTTT
V gene: TRBV7-3; D gene: TRBD2; J gene: TRBJ2-2; clone size: NA; CDR3 length: 19; CDR3 protein: CASSTSSGSVVGNTGELFF; CDR3 DNA: TGTGCCAGCAGCACCTCTAGCGGGAGTGTAGTAGGGAACACCGGGGAGCTGTTTTTT
V gene: TRBV4-1; D gene: NA; J gene: TRBJ2-5; clone size: NA; CDR3 length: 14; CDR3 protein: CASSQEGGRETQYF; CDR3 DNA: TGCGCCAGCAGCCAAGAAGGGGGTCGGGAGACCCAGTACTTC
V gene: TRBV3-1; D gene: NA; J gene: TRBJ2-3; clone size: many; CDR3 length: 15; CDR3 protein: CASSQDSRARRTQYF; CDR3 DNA: TGTGCCAGCAGCCAAGACAGCAGGGCCCGACGGACGCAGTATTTT
V gene: TRBV5-1; D gene: NA; J gene: TRBJ2-1; clone size: NA; CDR3 length: 16; CDR3 protein: CASSLTRASSYNEQFF; CDR3 DNA: TGCGCCAGCAGCTTGACTCGGGCTAGCTCCTACAATGAGCAGTTCTTC
V gene: TRBV5-1; D gene: NA; J gene: TRBJ1-1; clone size: many; CDR3 length: 14; CDR3 protein: CASSLGAQNTEAFF; CDR3 DNA: TGCGCCAGCAGTCTCGGGGCCCAGAACACTGAAGCTTTCTTT
V gene: TRBV2; D gene: TRBD1; J gene: TRBJ1-2; clone size: few; CDR3 length: 15; CDR3 protein: CASREGQVWASGYTF; CDR3 DNA: TGTGCCAGCAGGGAAGGACAGGTCTGGGCCTCTGGCTACACCTTC
V gene: TRBV6-1; D gene: TRBD2; J gene: TRBJ2-5; clone size: NA; CDR3 length: 15; CDR3 protein: CASRGLAAKWGTQYF; CDR3 DNA: TGTGCCAGCAGGGGACTAGCGGCCAAATGGGGGACCCAGTACTTC